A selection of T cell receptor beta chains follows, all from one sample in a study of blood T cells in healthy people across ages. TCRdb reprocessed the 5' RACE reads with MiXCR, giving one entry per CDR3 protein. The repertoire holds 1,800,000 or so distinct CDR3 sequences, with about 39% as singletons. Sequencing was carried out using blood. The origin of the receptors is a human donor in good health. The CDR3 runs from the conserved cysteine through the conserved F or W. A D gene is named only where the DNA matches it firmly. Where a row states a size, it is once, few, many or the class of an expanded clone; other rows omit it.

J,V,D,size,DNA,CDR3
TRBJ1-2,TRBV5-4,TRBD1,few,TGTGCCAGCAGACCTACAGGGGCCTTGGGGGGCTACACCTTC,CASRPTGALGGYTF
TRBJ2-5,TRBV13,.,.,TGTGCCAGCAGCACCACTGGGGAGGGGGCGCAGGAGACCCAGTACTTC,CASSTTGEGAQETQYF
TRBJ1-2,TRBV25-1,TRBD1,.,TGTGCCAGCAGTCGAGACAGGACAGGGGCAGGATATGGCTACACCTTC,CASSRDRTGAGYGYTF
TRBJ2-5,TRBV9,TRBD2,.,TGTGCCAGCAGCGTAGGGGGCAACGGGGGGGCCATGGAGACCCAGTACTTC,CASSVGGNGGAMETQYF
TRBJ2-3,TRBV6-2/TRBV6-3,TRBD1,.,TGTGCCAGCAGTCCGTCCGGAGGGACAGGGATTGATACGCAGTATTTT,CASSPSGGTGIDTQYF
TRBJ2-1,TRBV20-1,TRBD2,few,TGCAGTGCCCCTGTTAGCGGGGGGGCAAATGAGCAGTTCTTC,CSAPVSGGANEQFF
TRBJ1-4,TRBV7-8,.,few,TGTGCCAGCAGCGCAACAGGCGGGTCTAATGAAAAACTGTTTTTT,CASSATGGSNEKLFF
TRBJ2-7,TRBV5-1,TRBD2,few,TGCGCCAGCAGCGTTAGCGGGGGGGAGTACTACGAGCAGTACTTC,CASSVSGGEYYEQYF
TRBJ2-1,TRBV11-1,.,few,.,CASSFSLDRDNEQFF
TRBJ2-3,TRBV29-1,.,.,TGCAGCGTTGAAGAGTCCGGCACAGATACGCAGTATTTT,CSVEESGTDTQYF
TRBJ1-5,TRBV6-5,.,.,TGTGCCAGCAGTAACCGGTTGGGGAGCAATCAGCCCCAGCATTTT,CASSNRLGSNQPQHF
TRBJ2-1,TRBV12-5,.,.,TGTGCTAGTGGTTTGTATGGGGGGCAGAACAATGAGCAGTTCTTC,CASGLYGGQNNEQFF
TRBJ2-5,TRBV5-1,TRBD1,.,TGCGCCAGCAGCAAGGGACAGGGGGGACGGGAGACCCAGTACTTC,CASSKGQGGRETQYF
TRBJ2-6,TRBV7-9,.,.,TGTGCCGGCAGCCCCCCGGGCCTTACCTCTGGGGCCAACGTCCTGACTTTC,CAGSPPGLTSGANVLTF
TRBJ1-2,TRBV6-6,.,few,TGTGCCAGCAGTCCCAGGGACACTAACTATGGCTACACCTTC,CASSPRDTNYGYTF
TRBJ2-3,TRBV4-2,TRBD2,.,TGTGCCAGCAACCAAGAGGTCCTTTGGGTAGCGGGGGAAAAAGGAGATACGCAGTATTTT,CASNQEVLWVAGEKGDTQYF
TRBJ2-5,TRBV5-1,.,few,TGCGCCAGCAGCCCTGGCGGGGATCCAGTCGAGACCCAGTACTTC,CASSPGGDPVETQYF
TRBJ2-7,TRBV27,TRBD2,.,TGTGCCAGCAGTTATCGGATAGCGGGGGTCTCCTACGAGCAGTACTTC,CASSYRIAGVSYEQYF
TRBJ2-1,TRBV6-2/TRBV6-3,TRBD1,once,TGTGCCAGCAGGAGACAGGGGGCGAATCCGGGGTTTAAGTTCTTC,CASRRQGANPGFKFF
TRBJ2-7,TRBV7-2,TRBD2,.,TGTGCCAGCAGCTCCTTGGGAGCGGGGGTCTCGGACGAGCAGTACTTC,CASSSLGAGVSDEQYF
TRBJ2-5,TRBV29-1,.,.,TGCAGCGCTGAGGGTGGAGGTCGTAACTCGTGGACCCAGTACTTC,CSAEGGGRNSWTQYF
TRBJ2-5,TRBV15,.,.,TGTGCCACCAGCAGAGATGGGTCCAGAGAGCGGACCCAGTACTTC,CATSRDGSRERTQYF
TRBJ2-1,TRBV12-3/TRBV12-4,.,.,TGTGCCAGCAGTTCATCGAAGGGACCGAACAATGAGCAGTTCTTC,CASSSSKGPNNEQFF
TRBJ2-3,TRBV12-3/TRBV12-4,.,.,TGTGCCAGCAGTTTGTTTTTGGAGAGGCCAGATACGCAGTATTTT,CASSLFLERPDTQYF
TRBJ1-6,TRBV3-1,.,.,TGTGCCAGCAGCTCAGGGTGGGATTCACCCCTCCACTTT,CASSSGWDSPLHF
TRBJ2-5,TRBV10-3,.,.,TGTGCCATCAGTGATTTTGCCGGGGGAAGTCAAGAGACCCAGTACTTC,CAISDFAGGSQETQYF
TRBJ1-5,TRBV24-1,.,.,TGTGCCACCAGTGTGGGGGGCGGTCAGCCCCAGCATTTT,CATSVGGGQPQHF
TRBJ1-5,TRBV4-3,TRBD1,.,TGCGCCAGCAGCCAAGACCCGCCGGGGACAGATAGCAATCAGCCCCGGCATTTT,CASSQDPPGTDSNQPRHF
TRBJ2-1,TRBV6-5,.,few,TGTGCCAGCAGTCCGAAAGCATGGGGTGAGCAGTTCTTC,CASSPKAWGEQFF
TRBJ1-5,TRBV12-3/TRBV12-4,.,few,TGTGCCAGCAGTTTCCTACCCACAGGAGTTGATAGCAATCAGCCCCAGCATTTT,CASSFLPTGVDSNQPQHF
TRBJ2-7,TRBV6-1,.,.,TGTGCCAGCGGCGAACAGGGGAGGCTCCGCTACGAGCAGTACTTC,CASGEQGRLRYEQYF
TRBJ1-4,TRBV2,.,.,TGTGCCAGCAGTGAAGGCAGTCTTGAAAAACTGTTTTTT,CASSEGSLEKLFF
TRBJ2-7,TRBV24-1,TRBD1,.,TGTGCCACCAGTGATCCTTCGGGGACAGTTCCCTACGGGCAGTACTTC,CATSDPSGTVPYGQYF
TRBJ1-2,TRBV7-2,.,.,TGTGCCAGCAGCCCACCTTTAACGAACTATGGCTACACCTTC,CASSPPLTNYGYTF
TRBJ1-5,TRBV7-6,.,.,TGTGCCAGCAGTCTTACTATACAGGGAAAGCCCCAGCATTTT,CASSLTIQGKPQHF
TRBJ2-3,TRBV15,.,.,TGTGCCACCAGCAGAGAACGGGCCAACACAGATACGCAGTATTTT,CATSRERANTDTQYF
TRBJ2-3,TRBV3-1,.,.,TGTGTCAGCAGCCCGGGGATGGGGACCCCCTTGACAGATACGCAGTATTTT,CVSSPGMGTPLTDTQYF
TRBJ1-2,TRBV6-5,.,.,TGTGCCAGCAGTTACAGGGGAACTTCGCTCGGCTACACCTTC,CASSYRGTSLGYTF
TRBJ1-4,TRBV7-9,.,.,TGCGCCAGCAGCCAGAGACGCCCGGAGTATGAAAAACTGTTTTTT,CASSQRRPEYEKLFF
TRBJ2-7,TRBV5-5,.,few,TGTGCCAGCAGCTTTGGAATTCAAACCTACGAGCAGTACTTC,CASSFGIQTYEQYF
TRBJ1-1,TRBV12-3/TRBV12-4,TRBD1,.,TGTGCCAGCAGTTTTGGGACAGGGGGCTGGAGCACTGAAGCTTTCTTT,CASSFGTGGWSTEAFF
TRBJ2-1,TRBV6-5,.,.,TGTGCCGGCAGTTACGGGTACGGGAATGAGCAGTTCTTC,CAGSYGYGNEQFF
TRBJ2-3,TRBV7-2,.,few,TGTGCCAGCAGCTTAGTTCTGATAGGGCCAGATACGCAGTATTTT,CASSLVLIGPDTQYF
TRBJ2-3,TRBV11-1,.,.,TGTGCCAGCAGCCTGTTGACCGGCGCCAGCACAGATACGCAGTATTTT,CASSLLTGASTDTQYF
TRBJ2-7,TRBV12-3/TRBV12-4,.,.,TGTGCCAGCAGTTTTTCCGGGGGAGACATCTACGAGCAGTACTTC,CASSFSGGDIYEQYF
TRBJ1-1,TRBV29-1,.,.,TGCAGCGCCGAGGGCGGGACGGTTCGGGCTTTCTTT,CSAEGGTVRAFF
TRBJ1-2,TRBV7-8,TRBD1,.,TGTGCCAGCAGCTTTGACAGGGAAAGTGGCTACACCTTC,CASSFDRESGYTF
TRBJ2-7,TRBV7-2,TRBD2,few,TGTGCCAGCAGCCTGCGGGGGATTTCCACCTACGAGCAGTACTTC,CASSLRGISTYEQYF
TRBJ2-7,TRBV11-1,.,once,TGTGCCAGCAGCTTACAGTCTGTGGTTTCCTACGAGCAGTACTTC,CASSLQSVVSYEQYF
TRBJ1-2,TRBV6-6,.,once,TGTGCCAGCAGTTACTCACCCCGGGGGGCTGATGGCTACACCTTC,CASSYSPRGADGYTF
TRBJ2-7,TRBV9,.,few,TGTGCCAGCAGCGTAGGATCGGGGACGTACTACGAGCAGTACTTC,CASSVGSGTYYEQYF
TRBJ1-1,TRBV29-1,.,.,TGCAGCGTTGATGGGCCAACCGAAGCTTTCTTT,CSVDGPTEAFF
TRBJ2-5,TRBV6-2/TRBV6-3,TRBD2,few,TGTGCCAGCAGTTACACTTGGACTAGCGGGGGACAAGAGACCCAGTACTTC,CASSYTWTSGGQETQYF
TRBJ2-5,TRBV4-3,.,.,TGCGCCAGCAGCCAAGATAGGATTTTTCTCGGCAGGACCTCAGAGACCCAGTACTTC,CASSQDRIFLGRTSETQYF
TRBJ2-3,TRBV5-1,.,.,TGCGCCAGCAAAGACATGACACTCGATATGCAGTATTTT,CASKDMTLDMQYF